This TCR beta chain derives from a study of cytomegalovirus exposure and HLA in healthy donors. Study background: There were some 380 genotyped donors. Of these, roughly 80% fell in the genetic ancestry cluster associated with self-reported Caucasian donors.

This clone was seen only a few times. Its target is not known. Whole-study results and caveats: Reportedly, cytomegalovirus status was diagnosed with high sensitivity and specificity. Later on, analysis showed that most CMV-associated TCR beta chains appeared to be HLA-restricted.

Vbeta (60) and Jbeta (13) primers were used in the PCR. Sequencing was performed with immunoSEQ multiplex PCR; in TCRdb, only in-frame clones are kept and a portion is missing. The sample comprises over 100,000 clones, about 80% of which are singletons, and around 5% rests with the top ten. Germline CDR1 MNHEY, CDR2 SVGAGI. The CDR3 loop spans 15 amino acids. The trim removed 3 bases at V and 0 bases at J, leaving 5 bases unmatched. The source material was PBMCs. The J gene is TRBJ2-7, the V gene TRBV6-5; 7 bases map to TRBD2. The origin of this receptor is a woman aged 18-29 years in good health and CMV-seropositive. In DNA form, the CDR3 reads TGTGCCAGCAGTTATGGCGGGGGAGACTCCTACGAGCAGTACTTC. As protein: CASSYGGGDSYEQYF.